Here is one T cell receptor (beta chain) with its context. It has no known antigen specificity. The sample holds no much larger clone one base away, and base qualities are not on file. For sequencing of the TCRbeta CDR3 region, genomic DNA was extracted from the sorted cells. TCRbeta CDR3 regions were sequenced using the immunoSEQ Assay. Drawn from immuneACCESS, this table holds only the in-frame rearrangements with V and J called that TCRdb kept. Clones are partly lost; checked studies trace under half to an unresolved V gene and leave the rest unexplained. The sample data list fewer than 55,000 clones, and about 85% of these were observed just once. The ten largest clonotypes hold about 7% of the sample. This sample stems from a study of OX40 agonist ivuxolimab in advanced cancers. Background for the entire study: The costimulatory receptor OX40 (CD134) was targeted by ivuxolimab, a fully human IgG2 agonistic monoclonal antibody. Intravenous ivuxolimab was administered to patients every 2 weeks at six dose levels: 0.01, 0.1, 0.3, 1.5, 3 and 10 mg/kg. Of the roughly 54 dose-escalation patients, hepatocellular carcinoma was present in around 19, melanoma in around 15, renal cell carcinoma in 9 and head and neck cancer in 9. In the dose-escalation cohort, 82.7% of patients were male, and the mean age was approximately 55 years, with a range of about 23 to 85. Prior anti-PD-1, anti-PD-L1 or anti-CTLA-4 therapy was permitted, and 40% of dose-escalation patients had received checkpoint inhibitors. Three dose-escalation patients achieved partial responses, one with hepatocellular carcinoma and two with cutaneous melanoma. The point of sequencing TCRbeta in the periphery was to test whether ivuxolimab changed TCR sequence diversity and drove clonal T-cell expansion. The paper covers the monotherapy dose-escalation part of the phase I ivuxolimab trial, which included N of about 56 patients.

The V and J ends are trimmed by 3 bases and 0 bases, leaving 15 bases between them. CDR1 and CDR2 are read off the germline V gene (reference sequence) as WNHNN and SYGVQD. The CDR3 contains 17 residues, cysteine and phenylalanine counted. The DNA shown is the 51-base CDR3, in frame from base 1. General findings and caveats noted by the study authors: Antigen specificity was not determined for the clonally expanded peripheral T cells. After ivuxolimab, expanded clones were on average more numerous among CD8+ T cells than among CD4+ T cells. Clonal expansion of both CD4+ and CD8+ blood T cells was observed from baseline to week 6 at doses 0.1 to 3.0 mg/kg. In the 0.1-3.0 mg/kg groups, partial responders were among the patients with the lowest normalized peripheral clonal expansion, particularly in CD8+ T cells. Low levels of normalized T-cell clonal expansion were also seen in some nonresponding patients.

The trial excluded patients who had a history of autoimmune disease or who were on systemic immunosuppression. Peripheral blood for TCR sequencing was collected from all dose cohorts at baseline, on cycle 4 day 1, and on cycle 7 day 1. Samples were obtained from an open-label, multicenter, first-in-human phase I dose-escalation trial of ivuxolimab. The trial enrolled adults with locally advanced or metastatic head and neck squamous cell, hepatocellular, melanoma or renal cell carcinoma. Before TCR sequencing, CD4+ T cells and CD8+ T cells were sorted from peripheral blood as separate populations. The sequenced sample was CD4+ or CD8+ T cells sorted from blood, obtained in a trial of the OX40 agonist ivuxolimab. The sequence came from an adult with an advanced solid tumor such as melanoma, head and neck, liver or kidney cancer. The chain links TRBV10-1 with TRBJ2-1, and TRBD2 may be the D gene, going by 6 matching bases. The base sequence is TGCGCCAGCAGTGACCCCGGGACTTTAAGCTCCTACAATGAGCAGTTCTTC. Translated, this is CASSDPGTLSSYNEQFF.